This T cell receptor beta chain was identified during a study of cytomegalovirus exposure and HLA in healthy donors. Whole-study findings and limits: TCR beta V- and J-gene trimming, according to a later analysis, was linked to a missense DCLRE1C variant. Highest at DRB1 and lowest at HLA-C, TCR association rates differed among HLA loci in a later analysis. For most TCR sequences rarity was the rule, although some public TCRs occurred in many donors. In vitro testing confirmed three CMV-associated chains as specific for CMV antigens.

With regard to this clone: The target antigen is unknown.

The CDR3 has 12 amino acids. Germline values: CDR1 LNHDA, CDR2 SQIVND (reference sequence). V lost 5 bases and J lost 8, with 12 bases in between. Amplification used 60 Vbeta primers and 13 Jbeta primers. The protocol was immunoSEQ multiplex PCR, while the TCRdb copy is restricted to in-frame clones and leaves out a portion. The data hold around 190,000 clones, with about 85% observed a single time. The sample consisted of PBMCs. The chain combines TRBV19 with TRBJ1-2, with a possible D match to TRBD1 (5 bases). The source of this sequence is a boy younger than 10 in good health and CMV-seronegative. CDR3 loop: CASSADTRGYTF. The CDR3 nucleotides are TGTGCCAGTAGTGCGGACACTCGAGGCTACACCTTC.